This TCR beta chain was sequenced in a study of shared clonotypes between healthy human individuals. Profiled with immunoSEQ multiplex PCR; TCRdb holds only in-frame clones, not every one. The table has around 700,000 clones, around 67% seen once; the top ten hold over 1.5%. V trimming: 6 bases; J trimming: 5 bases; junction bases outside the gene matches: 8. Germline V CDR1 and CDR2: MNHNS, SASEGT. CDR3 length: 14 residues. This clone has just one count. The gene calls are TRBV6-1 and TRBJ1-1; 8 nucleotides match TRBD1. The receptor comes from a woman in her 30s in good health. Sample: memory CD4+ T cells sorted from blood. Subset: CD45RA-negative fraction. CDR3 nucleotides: TGTGCCAGCAGGGTCACAGGGGGGTGGACTGAAGCTTTCTTT. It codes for CASRVTGGWTEAFF.